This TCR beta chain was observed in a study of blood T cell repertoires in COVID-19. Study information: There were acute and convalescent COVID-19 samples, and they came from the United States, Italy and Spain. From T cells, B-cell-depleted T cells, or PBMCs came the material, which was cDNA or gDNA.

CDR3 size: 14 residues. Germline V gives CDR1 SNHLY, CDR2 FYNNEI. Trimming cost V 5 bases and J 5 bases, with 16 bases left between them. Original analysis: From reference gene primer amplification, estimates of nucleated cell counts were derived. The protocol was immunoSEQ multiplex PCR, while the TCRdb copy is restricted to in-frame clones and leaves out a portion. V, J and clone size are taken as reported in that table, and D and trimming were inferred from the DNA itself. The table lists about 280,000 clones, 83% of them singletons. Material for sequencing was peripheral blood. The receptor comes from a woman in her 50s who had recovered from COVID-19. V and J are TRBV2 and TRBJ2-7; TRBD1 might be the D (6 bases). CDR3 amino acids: CASSPGASSDEQYF. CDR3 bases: TGTGCCAGCAGTCCAGGGGCCTCATCGGACGAGCAGTACTTC.